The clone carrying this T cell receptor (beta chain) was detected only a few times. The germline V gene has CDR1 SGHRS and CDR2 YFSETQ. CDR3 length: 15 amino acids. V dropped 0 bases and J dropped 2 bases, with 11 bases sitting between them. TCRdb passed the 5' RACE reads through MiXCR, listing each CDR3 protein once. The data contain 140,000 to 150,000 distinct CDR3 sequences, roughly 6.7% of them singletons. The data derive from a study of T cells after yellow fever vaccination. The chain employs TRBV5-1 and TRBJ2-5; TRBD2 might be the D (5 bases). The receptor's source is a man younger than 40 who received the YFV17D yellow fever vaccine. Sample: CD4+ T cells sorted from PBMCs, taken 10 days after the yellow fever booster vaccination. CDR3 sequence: CASSLVDRGQETQYF. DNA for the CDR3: TGCGCCAGCAGCTTGGTGGACCGGGGACAAGAGACCCAGTACTTC.